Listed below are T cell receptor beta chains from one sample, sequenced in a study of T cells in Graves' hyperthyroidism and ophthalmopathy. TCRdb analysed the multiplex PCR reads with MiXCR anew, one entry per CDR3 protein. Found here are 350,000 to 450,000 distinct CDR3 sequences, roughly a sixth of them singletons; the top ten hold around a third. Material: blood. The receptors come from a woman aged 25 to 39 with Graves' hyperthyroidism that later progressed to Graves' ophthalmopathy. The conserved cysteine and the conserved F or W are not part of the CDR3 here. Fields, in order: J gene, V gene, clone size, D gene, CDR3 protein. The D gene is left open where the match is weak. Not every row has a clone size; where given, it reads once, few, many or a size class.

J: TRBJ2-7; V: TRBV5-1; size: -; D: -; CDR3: ASSLGQEAGKQY
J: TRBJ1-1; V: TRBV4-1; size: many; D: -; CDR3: ASSQGYGLEGRAF
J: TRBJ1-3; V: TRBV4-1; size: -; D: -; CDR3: ASSSSFGASGNTIY
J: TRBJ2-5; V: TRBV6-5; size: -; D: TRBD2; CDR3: ASSYSRREGQETQY
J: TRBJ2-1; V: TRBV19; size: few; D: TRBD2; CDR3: ASSALAGESRNEQF
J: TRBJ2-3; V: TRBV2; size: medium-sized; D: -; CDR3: ASSEVGGTDTQY
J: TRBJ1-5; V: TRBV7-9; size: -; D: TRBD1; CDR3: ASSSGTGGGQPQH
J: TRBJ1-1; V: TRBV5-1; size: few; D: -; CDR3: ASSSRDGNWDTEAF
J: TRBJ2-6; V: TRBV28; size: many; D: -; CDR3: ASKFRGTGANVLT
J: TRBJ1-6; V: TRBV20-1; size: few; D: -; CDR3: SARDWGTLH
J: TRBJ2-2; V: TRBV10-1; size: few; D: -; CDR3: ASSSVTPNTGELF
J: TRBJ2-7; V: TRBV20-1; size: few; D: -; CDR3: SARSLGYEQY
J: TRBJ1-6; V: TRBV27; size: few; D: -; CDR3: ASSLSSNSPLH
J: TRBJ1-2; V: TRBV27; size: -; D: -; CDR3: ASSLNPGLYGYT
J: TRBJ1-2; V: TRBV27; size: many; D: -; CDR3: ASSFVVTGANYGYT
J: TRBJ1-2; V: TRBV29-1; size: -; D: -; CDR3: SVLLWGRAEANYGYT
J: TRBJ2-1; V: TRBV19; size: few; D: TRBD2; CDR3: ASSRSGGITYNEQF
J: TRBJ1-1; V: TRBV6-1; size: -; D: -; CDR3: ASRQGPVPGAF
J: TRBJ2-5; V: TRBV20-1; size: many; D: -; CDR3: SATFGGAAQETQY
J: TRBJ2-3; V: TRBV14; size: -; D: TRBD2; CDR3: ASSGSGGPGSTQY
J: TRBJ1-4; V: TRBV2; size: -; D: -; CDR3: ASSDREKLF
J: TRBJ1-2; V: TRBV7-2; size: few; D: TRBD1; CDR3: ASSLAGQGASNYGYT
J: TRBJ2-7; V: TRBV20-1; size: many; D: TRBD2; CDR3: SARDLIATTGGLYEQY
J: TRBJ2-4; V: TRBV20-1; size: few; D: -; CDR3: SASVFPKNIQY
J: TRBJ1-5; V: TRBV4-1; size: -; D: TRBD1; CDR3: ASSQVSQGDQPQH
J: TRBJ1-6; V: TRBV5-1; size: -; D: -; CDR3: ASSLYGGFESPLH
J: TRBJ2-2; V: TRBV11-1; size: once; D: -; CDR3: ASSLASTNTGELF
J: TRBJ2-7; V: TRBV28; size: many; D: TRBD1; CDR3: ASSSTGEEQY
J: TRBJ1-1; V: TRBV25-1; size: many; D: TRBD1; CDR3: ASSPWRDRGEAF
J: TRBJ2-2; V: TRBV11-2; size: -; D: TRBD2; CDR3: ASSLRLAGRPNTGELF
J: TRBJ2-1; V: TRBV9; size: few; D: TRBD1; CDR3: ASSVARDRGGGNEQF
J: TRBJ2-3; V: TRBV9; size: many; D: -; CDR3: ASSDLSTDTQY